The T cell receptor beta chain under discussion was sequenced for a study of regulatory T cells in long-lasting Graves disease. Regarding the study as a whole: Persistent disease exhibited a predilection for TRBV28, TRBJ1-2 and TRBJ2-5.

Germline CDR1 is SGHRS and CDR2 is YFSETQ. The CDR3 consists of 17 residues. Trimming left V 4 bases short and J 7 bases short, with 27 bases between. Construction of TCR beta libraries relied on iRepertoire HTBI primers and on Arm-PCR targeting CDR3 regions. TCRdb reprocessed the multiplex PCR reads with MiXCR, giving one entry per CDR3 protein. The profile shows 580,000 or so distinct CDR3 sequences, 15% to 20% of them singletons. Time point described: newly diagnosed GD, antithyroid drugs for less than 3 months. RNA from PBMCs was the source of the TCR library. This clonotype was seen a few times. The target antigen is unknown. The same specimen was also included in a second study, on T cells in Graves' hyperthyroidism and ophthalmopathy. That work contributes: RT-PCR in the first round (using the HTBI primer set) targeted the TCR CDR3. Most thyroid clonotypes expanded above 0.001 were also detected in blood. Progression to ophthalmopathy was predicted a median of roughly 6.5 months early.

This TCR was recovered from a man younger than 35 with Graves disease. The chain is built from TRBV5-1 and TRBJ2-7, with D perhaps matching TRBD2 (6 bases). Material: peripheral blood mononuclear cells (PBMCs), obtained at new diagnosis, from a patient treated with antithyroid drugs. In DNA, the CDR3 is TGCGCCAGCAGCAGGGACCCTGGAGGGGCTGCCTCTGGAGAGCAGTACTTC. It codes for CASSRDPGGAASGEQYF.